This TCR beta chain is drawn from a study of cytomegalovirus exposure and HLA in healthy donors. Researchers ran the PCR with 60 Vbeta and 13 Jbeta primers. Sequencing used immunoSEQ multiplex PCR; TCRdb keeps in-frame clones, though not all of them. The sample lists 130,000 to 150,000 clones; over 70% were seen once. In the case of this clone: The antigen remains unidentified.

Study observations and caveats: The likely explanation for a cluster of highly shared sequence variants was sequencing artifact. Trimming of TCR beta V- and J-genes showed a link, identified in a later analysis, to a missense DCLRE1C variant.

The TCR was taken from a man aged 35-49 years in good health and CMV-seropositive. The sequenced sample consisted of PBMCs.

CDR3 amino acids: CASSLAAGIEQYF. CDR3 DNA sequence: TGCGCCAGCAGCTTGGCCGCGGGGATCGAGCAGTACTTC. The chain uses TRBV5-1 and TRBJ2-5, with D tentatively TRBD2 (6 bases). The J call is doubtful: the DNA matches TRBJ2-7 better. Germline V gene lookup returns CDR1 SGHRS and CDR2 YFSETQ. This CDR3 is built from 13 residues.